These 21 T cell receptor beta chains came from one sample sequenced in a study of somatic mutations in cytotoxic T cells in rheumatoid arthritis. Data came from immunoSEQ multiplex PCR; TCRdb stores just in-frame clones and leaves some out. Of approximately 5,200 clones detected, about 82% appear once; the ten largest clones hold around 47%. The sequenced material came from CD8+ T cells sorted from blood. The receptors come from a woman aged 45 to 65 with rheumatoid arthritis.

This clone appeared a single time. The V and J genes are TRBV13 and TRBJ2-7; 13 bases fit TRBD2. The CDR3 is made up of 15 amino acids. The germline V gene has CDR1 PRHDT and CDR2 FYEKMQ (reference sequence). V lost 5 bases, J lost 4 bases, and 5 bases stayed unmatched. The CDR3 spells CASSEGLAGDYEQYF. The DNA of the CDR3 is TGTGCCAGCAGCGAAGGACTAGCGGGAGATTACGAGCAGTACTTC.

This chain connects TRBV27 to TRBJ1-2, with D possibly being TRBD1 (6 bases). V lost 6 bases and J lost 6, with 14 bases in between. This CDR3 region has 13 residues. Germline V gives CDR1 MNHEY, CDR2 SMNVEV (reference sequence). CDR3 sequence reads: CASSLTGGDGYTF. In DNA form, the CDR3 reads TGTGCCAGCAGCTTGACAGGTGGCGATGGCTACACCTTC.

This clone was picked up a small number of times. The chain couples TRBV6-1 to TRBJ1-2; TRBD1 agrees at 7 bases. This CDR3 comprises 13 residues. The germline gives CDR1 MNHNS, CDR2 SASEGT. The V segment lost 1 base and the J segment 8 bases; nucleotides outside the gene matches: 4. CDR3 region: CASSEGHRGGYTF. The CDR3 DNA sequence: TGTGCCAGCAGTGAAGGGCACAGGGGCGGCTACACCTTC.

The V gene is TRBV9, the J gene TRBJ2-1, with D possibly being TRBD2 (6 bases). The germline gives CDR1 SGDLS, CDR2 YYNGEE. V was trimmed by 2 bases and J by 6 bases, leaving 15 bases between them. CDR3 length: 15 amino acids. CDR3 amino acids: CASSVSDYSLNEQFF. In nucleotides, the CDR3 is TGTGCCAGCAGCGTTTCGGACTATAGCCTCAATGAGCAGTTCTTC.

The chain links TRBV7-9 to TRBJ1-1; 12 bases are a match to TRBD1. CDR3 length: 17 amino acids. The V gene's germline CDR1 is SEHNR and CDR2 FQNEAQ (reference sequence). J gave up 7 bases and V 1 base, and 10 bases lay outside the gene matches. The CDR3 loop reads CASSLGGPGQGAFEAFF. CDR3 in DNA: TGTGCCAGCAGCTTAGGGGGTCCGGGACAGGGGGCTTTTGAAGCTTTCTTT.

The chain couples TRBV9 to TRBJ2-3, with 9 bases identical to TRBD2. The V segment lost 4 bases and the J segment 4 bases; nucleotides outside the gene matches: 4. CDR1 is SGDLS and CDR2 is YYNGEE in the germline V gene. CDR3 length: 14 residues. As DNA, the CDR3 is TGTGCCAGCAGCTTGGGGACTAGCTCAGATACGCAGTATTTT. It encodes CASSLGTSSDTQYF.

V is TRBV5-6 and J is TRBJ2-1; 7 nucleotides align to TRBD1. After removal of 5 bases from V and 4 bases from J, the junction contained 9 bases not matched to a gene. The CDR3 is 15 amino acids. Germline V gene sequence: CDR1 SGHDT, CDR2 YYEEEE. The DNA of the CDR3 is TGTGCCAGCAGTTCTAACCGGGACAGTTACAATGAGCAGTTCTTC. Its translation is CASSSNRDSYNEQFF.

V and J are TRBV29-1 and TRBJ2-2, with 7 bases fitting TRBD1. The CDR3 extends over 14 amino acids. Germline V CDR1 and CDR2: SQVTM, ANQGSEA. Trimming cost V 0 bases and J 6 bases; bases outside gene matches: 4. The CDR3 reads CSVEDTGVAGELFF. CDR3 nucleotide sequence: TGCAGCGTTGAAGACACAGGGGTCGCCGGGGAGCTGTTTTTT.

In the case of this clone: The same CDR3 also results from other DNA sequences found in this sample. The chain links TRBV2 to TRBJ2-1; 12 positions match TRBD1. V was pared by 6 bases and J by 4 bases, with 1 base of the junction left unmatched. This CDR3 has 14 amino acids. Per germline, CDR1 SNHLY and CDR2 FYNNEI. The CDR3 DNA follows: TGTGCCAGCAGGGGACAGGGGGCTTACAATGAGCAGTTCTTC. Translating it yields CASRGQGAYNEQFF.

Concerning this clone itself: Compared with germline, one end of the junction differs, possibly owing to a read error. The gene calls are TRBV14 and TRBJ2-3; possibly TRBD2 for D (5 bases). CDR3 length: 15 residues. CDR1 SGHDN and CDR2 FVKESK come from the germline V gene. CDR3: CVSSQEGSGTDTQYF. Written as DNA, the CDR3 is TGTGTCAGCAGCCAAGAAGGTAGCGGCACAGATACGCAGTATTTT.

The chain is built from TRBV7-9 and TRBJ2-7, with TRBD1 matching over 9 bases. Germline V gives CDR1 SEHNR, CDR2 FQNEAQ (reference sequence). The CDR3 extends over 12 amino acids. The V and J ends lost 8 bases and 3 bases, in that order; junction bases with no gene match: 2. Here the CDR3 reads CASSGQGYEQYF. CDR3 bases: TGTGCCAGCTCGGGACAGGGCTACGAGCAGTACTTC.

This clone was seen just once. The rearrangement uses TRBV9 and TRBJ2-1; TRBD2 aligns across 8 bases. The V gene's germline CDR1 is SGDLS and CDR2 YYNGEE. With 0 bases clipped from V and 7 bases from J, the junction kept 6 bases outside the gene matches. The CDR3 length is 15 residues. In nucleotides, the CDR3 is TGTGCCAGCAGCGTAGACAGCGGGAGTCGGAATGAGCAGTTCTTC. Translated: CASSVDSGSRNEQFF.

This chain links TRBV29-1 with TRBJ2-2; weak D call: TRBD2 (5 bases). Per germline, CDR1 SQVTM and CDR2 ANQGSEA. Trimming stripped 6 bases from V and 8 bases from J, with 10 bases between. The CDR3 has 11 amino acids. The chain's CDR3 is CSVHSGGELFF. The CDR3 DNA follows: TGCAGCGTACATTCGGGGGGGGAGCTGTTTTTT.

This clone was found a few times. The chain carries TRBV7-9 and TRBJ1-1; D is possibly TRBD1 (6 bases). The length of the CDR3 is 15 residues. Germline V gene data show CDR1 as SEHNR and CDR2 as FQNEAQ (reference sequence). V was pared by 5 bases and J by 1 base, with 14 bases between. The CDR3: CASSPTGMGNTEAFF. The CDR3 nucleotides are TGTGCCAGCAGCCCCACAGGGATGGGGAACACTGAAGCTTTCTTT.

This clone was counted between two and nine times. The chain couples TRBV28 to TRBJ1-2, with TRBD1 matching 9 bases. The CDR3 has 15 amino acids. The ends lost 5 bases at V and 4 bases at J; junction bases unmatched: 8. The germline CDR1 and CDR2 sequences are MDHEN and SYDVKM. The DNA of the CDR3 is TGTGCCAGCAGTCCGATACAGGGGGCTAGCTATGGCTACACCTTC. Protein: CASSPIQGASYGYTF.

V usage is TRBV27 and J usage is TRBJ2-1; a possible D gene is TRBD2 (5 bases). Germline loops: CDR1 MNHEY, CDR2 SMNVEV (reference sequence). V was pared by 2 bases and J by 8 bases, with 22 bases between. The CDR3 extends over 17 amino acids. CDR3 DNA: TGTGCCAGCAGTTTACCCCCCCGGACTCCCACTGTGGATGAGCAGTTCTTC. Encoded protein: CASSLPPRTPTVDEQFF.

The V call is TRBV28, the J call TRBJ2-7; possible D gene TRBD1, 6 bases. CDR3 length: 12 residues. Germline assignment: CDR1 MDHEN and CDR2 SYDVKM. Trimming took off 5 bases at V and 6 bases at J, with 11 bases between the two ends. The CDR3 nucleotides read TGTGCCAGCAGTCCAACAGGGCCCGAGCAGTACTTC. It codes for CASSPTGPEQYF.

The rearrangement joins TRBV25-1 to TRBJ2-7; D ambiguous. V was cut by 8 bases and J by 6 bases, with 11 bases left in between. The germline CDR1 and CDR2 sequences are MGHDK and SYGVNS. The CDR3 is made up of 11 amino acids. CDR3 DNA sequence: TGTGCCAGCGGGCCCACCCGCGAGCAGTACTTC. Translated: CASGPTREQYF.

The J gene is TRBJ1-2, the V gene TRBV4-1; D uncertain. The V gene's germline CDR1 is MGHRA and CDR2 YSYEKL. This CDR3 has 15 residues. Trimming shortened V by 0 bases and J by 7 bases, and 15 bases separated the two germline ends. CDR3 in amino acids: CASSQDREAAGGYTF. The CDR3 region has the DNA TGCGCCAGCAGCCAAGATAGAGAGGCCGCGGGTGGCTACACCTTC.

The chain joins TRBV27 to TRBJ2-2; D is unresolved. CDR3 size: 16 residues. Germline CDR1 is MNHEY and CDR2 is SMNVEV (reference sequence). V was pared by 2 bases and J by 0 bases, with 10 bases between. CDR3 nucleotides: TGTGCCAGCAGTTTAGCCGTTCGGTCGAACACCGGGGAGCTGTTTTTT. Translated, it gives CASSLAVRSNTGELFF.

The chain links TRBV15 to TRBJ1-2; D might be TRBD1 (6 bases). The CDR3 has 15 amino acids. The V end lost 0 bases, the J end lost 4 bases, and 12 bases lay between the germline ends. The germline CDR1 and CDR2 sequences are LNHNV and YYDKDF (reference sequence). The CDR3 DNA reads as TGTGCCACCAGCAGAGATCCAGGGGAGATCTATGGCTACACCTTC. Protein sequence: CATSRDPGEIYGYTF.